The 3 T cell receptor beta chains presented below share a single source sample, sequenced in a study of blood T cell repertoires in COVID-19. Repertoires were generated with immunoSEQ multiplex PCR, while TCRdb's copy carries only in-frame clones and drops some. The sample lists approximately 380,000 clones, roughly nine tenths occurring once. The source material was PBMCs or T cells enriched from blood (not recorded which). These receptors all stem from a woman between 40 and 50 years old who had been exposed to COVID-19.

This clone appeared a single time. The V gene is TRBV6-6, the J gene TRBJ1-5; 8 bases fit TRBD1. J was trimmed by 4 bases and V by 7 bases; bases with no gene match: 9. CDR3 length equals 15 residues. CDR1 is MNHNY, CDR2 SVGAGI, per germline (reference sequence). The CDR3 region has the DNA TGTGCCAGCAACTTAGGACAGGGTGGAAATCAGCCCCAGCATTTT. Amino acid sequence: CASNLGQGGNQPQHF.

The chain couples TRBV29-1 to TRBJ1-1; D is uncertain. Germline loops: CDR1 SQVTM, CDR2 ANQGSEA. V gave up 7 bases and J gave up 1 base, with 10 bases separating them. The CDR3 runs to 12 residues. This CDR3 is CSDGLPNTEAFF. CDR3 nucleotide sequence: TGCAGCGATGGGCTGCCGAACACTGAAGCTTTCTTT.

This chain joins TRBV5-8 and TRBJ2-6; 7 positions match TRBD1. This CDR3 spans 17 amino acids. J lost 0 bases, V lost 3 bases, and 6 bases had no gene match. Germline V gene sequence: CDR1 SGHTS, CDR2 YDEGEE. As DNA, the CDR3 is TGTGCCAGCAGCTCTGGGACAGTCCACTCTGGGGCCAACGTCCTGACTTTC. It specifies CASSSGTVHSGANVLTF.